This T cell receptor (beta chain) was profiled in a study of T cells in Graves' hyperthyroidism and ophthalmopathy. On this clonotype: The antigen is not known.

Whole-study results and caveats: Blood also held most thyroid clonotypes expanded beyond 0.001.

CDR3 size: 12 residues. Germline CDR1 PRHDT, CDR2 FYEKMQ (reference sequence). The trim removed 1 base at V and 14 bases at J, leaving 4 bases unmatched. There were TCR beta CDR3 regions amplified from RNA transcripts. An initial round of RT-PCR targeting the TCR CDR3 relied on the HTBI primer set. TCRdb reanalysed the multiplex PCR reads using MiXCR and keeps one entry per CDR3 protein. The sample holds about 340,000 distinct CDR3 sequences, roughly 18% seen once. This TCR derives from a woman aged 50 to 60 with Graves' hyperthyroidism. The material sequenced was blood. The V and J genes are TRBV13 and TRBJ2-1; TRBD1 aligns across 8 bases. In nucleotides, the CDR3 is TGTGCCAGCAGCTTAGTGAGACAGGGGAAGTTCTTC. Its translation: CASSLVRQGKFF.